The 5 T cell receptor beta chains given below trace back to one sample, sequenced in a study of T cells after yellow fever vaccination. Each CDR3 protein is one row after TCRdb ran MiXCR on the 5' RACE reads. The sample holds approximately 330,000 distinct CDR3 sequences, roughly 3.9% seen once. The starting material was PBMCs, obtained 5 days after the yellow fever booster vaccination. The receptor set was obtained from a man between 18 and 29 years old who received the YFV17D yellow fever vaccine.

This chain joins TRBV9 and TRBJ2-7; D unresolved. The CDR3 has 15 amino acids. Trimming shortened V by 0 bases and J by 7 bases, and 17 bases separated the two germline ends. CDR1 SGDLS and CDR2 YYNGEE come from the germline V gene. The CDR3 sequence is CASSVGSRSPGEQYF. The CDR3 DNA reads TGTGCCAGCAGCGTAGGGTCCAGGTCCCCCGGGGAGCAGTACTTC. The entire variable domain, with the rest obtained from reference TRBV9 and TRBJ2-7, is as follows: DSGVTQTPKHLITATGQRVTLRCSPRSGDLSVYWYQQSLDQGLQFLIQYYNGEERAKGNILERFSAQQFPDLHSELNLSSLELGDSALYFCASSVGSRSPGEQYFGPGTRLTVT.

This clonotype was found many times. V gene TRBV5-1 combines with J gene TRBJ1-1, with 9 bases aligning to TRBD1. CDR3 size: 14 residues. Looked up from germline, CDR1 is SGHRS and CDR2 is YFSETQ. J was trimmed by 3 bases and V by 0 bases; bases with no gene match: 0. Written as DNA, the CDR3 is TGCGCCAGCAGCTTGGGGACAGGGGACACTGAAGCTTTCTTT. Protein: CASSLGTGDTEAFF. The full variable domain, its missing parts supplied by reference TRBV5-1 and TRBJ1-1, is KAGVTQTPRYLIKTRGQQVTLSCSPISGHRSVSWYQQTPGQGLQFLFEYFSETQRNKGNFPGRFSGRQFSNSRSEMNVSTLELGDSALYLCASSLGTGDTEAFFGQGTRLTVV.

This chain connects TRBV4-2 to TRBJ1-2, with D perhaps matching TRBD1 (5 bases). The V and J ends lost 1 base and 7 bases respectively, with 16 bases between them. CDR1 and CDR2 from the germline V gene are LGHNA and YNFKEQ. CDR3 length equals 15 residues. DNA of the CDR3: TGTGCCAGCAGCCAAGGAGAGGAGGGGCCCGGTGGCTACACCTTC. Protein product: CASSQGEEGPGGYTF.

The chain carries TRBV28 and TRBJ2-6, with D tentatively TRBD2 (7 bases). CDR1 MDHEN and CDR2 SYDVKM come from the germline V gene. The CDR3 length is 15 residues. With 6 bases removed from V and 1 base from J, the gap between germline ends came to 10 bases. The CDR3 region is CASRQGGSGANVLTF. Here the CDR3 DNA reads TGTGCCAGCAGACAGGGAGGGTCTGGGGCCAACGTCCTGACTTTC.

The J gene is TRBJ2-2, the V gene TRBV15; 7 bases line up with TRBD1. From germline, CDR1 is LNHNV and CDR2 YYDKDF (reference sequence). The CDR3 has 16 residues. J was trimmed by 0 bases and V by 5 bases; bases with no gene match: 6. Here the CDR3 reads CATSEQGIANTGELFF. CDR3 in DNA: TGTGCCACCAGCGAACAGGGGATAGCGAACACCGGGGAGCTGTTTTTT.